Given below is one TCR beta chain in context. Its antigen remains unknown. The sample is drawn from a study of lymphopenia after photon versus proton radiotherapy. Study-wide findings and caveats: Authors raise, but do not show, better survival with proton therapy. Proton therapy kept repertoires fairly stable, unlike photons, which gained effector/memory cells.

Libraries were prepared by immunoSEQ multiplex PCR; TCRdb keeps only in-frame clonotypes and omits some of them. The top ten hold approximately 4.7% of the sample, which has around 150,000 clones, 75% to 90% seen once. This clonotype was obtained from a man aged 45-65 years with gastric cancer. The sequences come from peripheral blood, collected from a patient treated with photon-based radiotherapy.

CDR3 nucleotide sequence: TGTGCCAGCAGCCAAGATTGGCAGGGCGGCCTAGAGCAGTACTTC. Residues: CASSQDWQGGLEQYF. The genes are TRBV4-2 and TRBJ2-7; possible D gene TRBD1, 5 bases. Trimming shortened V by 0 bases and J by 7 bases, and 16 bases separated the two germline ends. The CDR3 length is 15 residues. From germline, CDR1 is LGHNA and CDR2 YNFKEQ.